These 31 T cell receptor beta chains share one sample of origin, sequenced in a study of CD8+ T cells in alopecia areata. Documented treatment: oral pan-JAK inhibitor, 5-10 mg twice daily. Isolated RNA was reverse transcribed into cDNA used as the sequencing template. Using immunoSEQ multiplex PCR, the repertoire was profiled, and TCRdb retains in-frame clones only, with some absent. Of about 120,000 clones in the sample, around 56% were seen once. Sequencing used CD4+ T cells sorted from blood, obtained at week 4, from a patient treated with tofacitinib. These receptors all come from a human donor with alopecia areata.

There are a few counts of this clone. The chain joins TRBV30 to TRBJ1-5, with D perhaps TRBD1 (5 bases). V dropped 2 bases and J dropped 0 bases, with 11 bases sitting between them. The germline CDR1 and CDR2 sequences are GTSNPN and SVGIG (reference sequence). CDR3 length equals 15 residues. The CDR3 DNA reads TGTGCCTGGAGTCCCGACAGTCATAGCAATCAGCCCCAGCATTTT. Encoded protein: CAWSPDSHSNQPQHF.

The rearrangement links TRBV29-1 to TRBJ2-1, with 9 bases lining up with TRBD2. From germline, CDR1 is SQVTM and CDR2 ANQGSEA. The V segment lost 2 bases and the J segment 10 bases; nucleotides outside the gene matches: 15. The CDR3 loop spans 16 amino acids. The CDR3 DNA reads TGCAGCGTTGAAAAGCGGACTAGCGAGGACCTAGGGGAGCAGTTCTTC. Its protein is CSVEKRTSEDLGEQFF.

The J gene is TRBJ2-3, the V gene TRBV5-1; 9 positions match TRBD2. In germline, CDR1 is SGHRS, CDR2 YFSETQ. Trimming at V came to 4 bases and at J to 2 bases, leaving 8 bases not matched to a gene. The CDR3 consists of 16 residues. In nucleotides, the CDR3 is TGCGCCAGCAGCGACGGACTAGCGTACGACACAGATACGCAGTATTTT. This sequence encodes CASSDGLAYDTDTQYF.

The rearrangement uses TRBV4-1 and TRBJ2-5; 7 positions agree with TRBD1. Looked up from germline, CDR1 is MGHRA and CDR2 is YSYEKL. CDR3 size: 17 residues. Trimming took 3 bases from V and 1 from J; bases not matched to a gene: 11. The chain's CDR3 is CASSQDGTARFQETQYF. CDR3 nucleotide sequence: TGCGCCAGCAGCCAGGACGGGACAGCCCGATTCCAAGAGACCCAGTACTTC.

This clone was found a few times. The gene calls are TRBV10-3 and TRBJ2-2; D gene uncertain. This CDR3 contains 11 residues. V lost 10 bases and J 6 bases, leaving 9 bases between the germline ends. In germline, CDR1 is ENHRY, CDR2 SYGVKD. This CDR3 reads CATAAAGELFF. The CDR3 region has the DNA TGTGCCACCGCTGCAGCCGGGGAGCTGTTTTTT.

This clone has more than one count but fewer than ten. The chain recombines TRBV14 with TRBJ1-1; no firm D call. Trimming left V 4 bases short and J 5 bases short, with 8 bases between. The length of the CDR3 is 12 residues. CDR1 SGHDN and CDR2 FVKESK come from the germline V gene. The CDR3 region is CASSPGGTEAFF. CDR3 nucleotide sequence: TGTGCCAGCAGCCCTGGTGGGACTGAAGCTTTCTTT.

The J gene is TRBJ2-1, the V gene TRBV11-2, with D maybe TRBD2 (7 bases). This CDR3 has 13 amino acids. With 3 bases removed from V and 7 bases from J, the gap between germline ends came to 10 bases. The germline gives CDR1 SGHAT, CDR2 FQNNGV. CDR3 nucleotides: TGTGCCAGCAGCTTTGGGAGGGGGAATGAGCAGTTCTTC. Its translation: CASSFGRGNEQFF. The variable domain in full, completed from reference TRBV11-2 and TRBJ2-1, reads EAGVAQSPRYKIIEKRQSVAFWCNPISGHATLYWYQQILGQGPKLLIQFQNNGVVDDSQLPKDRFSAERLKGVDSTLKIQPAKLEDSAVYLCASSFGRGNEQFFGPGTRLTVL.

The gene calls are TRBV29-1 and TRBJ1-2; 9 bases map to TRBD1. Germline V gives CDR1 SQVTM, CDR2 ANQGSEA. CDR3 length: 12 residues. V gave up 5 bases and J gave up 8 bases; unmatched junction bases: 6. The CDR3 DNA follows: TGCAGCGTTAAGGGACAGGGTGTAGGCTACACCTTC. This gives the protein CSVKGQGVGYTF.

The chain has TRBV7-3 and TRBJ1-2; 9 bases are a match to TRBD1. This CDR3 comprises 15 residues. Germline lookup yields CDR1 SGHTA and CDR2 FQGTGA. V was pared by 5 bases and J by 2 bases, with 6 bases of the junction left unmatched. CDR3 nucleotides: TGTGCCAGCAGCCCTGGGGACAGGGACAACTATGGCTACACCTTC. Translated: CASSPGDRDNYGYTF.

The CDR3 nucleotides are TGCAGCGTTGAGCGGCTAGCGGGAGTCGGTGCCGGGGAGCTGTTTTTT. This translates into CSVERLAGVGAGELFF. V is TRBV29-1 and J is TRBJ2-2, with 10 bases identical to TRBD2. Germline CDR1 is SQVTM and CDR2 is ANQGSEA. After removal of 3 bases from V and 6 bases from J, the junction contained 10 bases not matched to a gene. The CDR3 extends over 16 amino acids.

To note about this clone: One end of the junction does not line up with germline, which may come from a read error. This sequence joins TRBV4-2 and TRBJ2-4; D is perhaps TRBD2 (5 bases). CDR1 is LGHNA and CDR2 is YNFKEQ in the germline V gene. The CDR3 has 15 residues. CDR3 nucleotides: TGTGCCAGCACCCAAGGACTCTCAGCCAAAAACATTCAGTACTTC. It is translated as CASTQGLSAKNIQYF.

This clone has a handful of counts. The chain has TRBV28 and TRBJ2-3; TRBD2 agrees at 13 bases. The J segment lost 5 bases and the V segment lost 5 bases, leaving 7 bases of the junction unmatched. Germline V gives CDR1 MDHEN, CDR2 SYDVKM. This CDR3 region has 16 residues. In DNA form, the CDR3 reads TGTGCCAGCAGTCCCCAACTAGCGGGGGGGGTAGATACGCAGTATTTT. The encoded protein is CASSPQLAGGVDTQYF.

V usage is TRBV6-5 and J usage is TRBJ2-1; TRBD1 aligns across 9 bases. V trimming: 6 bases; J trimming: 4 bases; junction bases outside the gene matches: 7. The CDR3 has 15 residues. CDR1 MNHEY and CDR2 SVGAGI come from the germline V gene. CDR3 residues: CASREGQGIYNEQFF. The CDR3 coding sequence is TGTGCCAGCAGGGAGGGACAGGGCATATACAATGAGCAGTTCTTC.

The gene calls are TRBV30 and TRBJ2-3, with D perhaps given as TRBD1 or TRBD2 (5 bases each). Germline V lookup: CDR1 GTSNPN, CDR2 SVGIG (reference sequence). The germline V and J ends were trimmed by 0 bases and 1 base, with 20 bases remaining between them. CDR3 size: 18 residues. The CDR3 sequence: CAWSVLTGTALGTDTQYF. The CDR3, as DNA: TGTGCCTGGAGTGTACTGACGGGGACGGCTCTCGGCACAGATACGCAGTATTTT.

The chain carries TRBV6-1 and TRBJ1-2, with 7 bases aligning to TRBD1. Per the germline V gene, CDR1 is MNHNS and CDR2 is SASEGT. V shed 6 bases, J shed 5 bases, and the junction held 3 bases outside the gene matches. CDR3 length equals 12 residues. CDR3 in DNA: TGTGCCAGCAGAGACAGGGAATATGGCTACACCTTC. Protein sequence: CASRDREYGYTF.

The chain joins TRBV4-1 to TRBJ1-6; 7 positions agree with TRBD1. The germline CDR1 and CDR2 sequences are MGHRA and YSYEKL. Germline trimming cut 4 bases from V and 6 bases from J; bases unmatched to any gene: 6. This CDR3 is 15 amino acids long. The CDR3 coding sequence is TGCGCCAGCAGCCCGAACAGGGGCAGTAATTCACCCCTCCACTTT. It is translated as CASSPNRGSNSPLHF.

This clone turned up a few times. The CDR3 sequence: CASSDLSDRGDTQYF. For the CDR3, the DNA is TGTGCCAGCAGTGACCTTTCGGACAGGGGAGATACGCAGTATTTT. J is TRBJ2-3 and V is TRBV25-1, with 9 bases identical to TRBD1. Germline V gene sequence: CDR1 MGHDK, CDR2 SYGVNS. Unmatched junction bases numbered 6, after V lost 3 bases and J lost 5 bases. CDR3 length equals 15 residues.

This clone was detected only a few times. The chain has TRBV4-2 and TRBJ1-2, with a possible D match to TRBD1 (5 bases). Per the germline V gene, CDR1 is LGHNA and CDR2 is YNFKEQ. This CDR3 comprises 17 residues. The V gene lost 0 bases and the J gene lost 1 base, with 15 bases spanning the gap. The CDR3: CASSQDFGGSFNYGYTF. The DNA of the CDR3 is TGTGCCAGCAGCCAAGATTTCGGGGGAAGTTTTAACTATGGCTACACCTTC.

This clone has a handful of counts. The chain employs TRBV4-1 and TRBJ2-3, with TRBD1 as a possible D gene (5 bases). Germline V gene sequence: CDR1 MGHRA, CDR2 YSYEKL. This CDR3 region has 15 residues. The V end was cut by 0 bases, the J end by 2 bases, with 9 bases between. CDR3 protein: CASSQDQGATDTQYF. The CDR3 region has the DNA TGCGCCAGCAGCCAAGATCAAGGGGCCACAGATACGCAGTATTTT.

This clone was found a few times. Other DNA sequences in this specimen translate into the identical CDR3. This chain joins TRBV18 and TRBJ2-3; D is unclear. The CDR3 runs to 12 residues. Trimming pared 2 bases from V and 1 base from J, leaving 1 base between. Per germline, CDR1 KGHSH and CDR2 LQKENI. The CDR3 loop reads CASSPGTDTQYF. The DNA for the CDR3 is TGTGCCAGCTCACCAGGCACAGATACGCAGTATTTT.

This clone showed up just a few times. CDR3 in amino acids: CASGSFNSGGYF. The CDR3 DNA reads as TGTGCTAGTGGTTCGTTCAACAGTGGGGGATATTTT. The chain recombines TRBV12-5 with TRBJ1-3; D is possibly TRBD1 (5 bases). The V and J ends lost 4 bases and 15 bases respectively, with 16 bases between them. Germline lookup yields CDR1 LGHNT and CDR2 FRNRAP. The CDR3 contains 12 residues.

This clone showed up just once. The chain employs TRBV29-1 and TRBJ1-1, with D uncertain. The V gene lost 7 bases and the J gene lost 1 base, with 7 bases spanning the gap. Germline V CDR1 and CDR2: SQVTM, ANQGSEA. CDR3 length equals 11 residues. The CDR3 reads CSALGNTEAFF. CDR3 in DNA: TGCAGCGCTCTAGGGAACACTGAAGCTTTCTTT.

The chain joins TRBV12-5 to TRBJ2-2; the D call may be TRBD1 or TRBD2 (5 bases each). V shed 1 base and J shed 5 bases, with 26 bases lying between them. The length of the CDR3 is 20 residues. CDR1 LGHNT and CDR2 FRNRAP come from the germline V gene. The CDR3, as DNA: TGTGCTAGTGGTTTGGACCACCCACTCAGGGAGCGAATAACTACCGGGGAGCTGTTTTTT. Its protein is CASGLDHPLRERITTGELFF. The full variable domain, with the rest looked up from reference TRBV12-5 and TRBJ2-2, is DARVTQTPRHKVTEMGQEVTMRCQPILGHNTVFWYRQTMMQGLELLAYFRNRAPLDDSGMPKDRFSAEMPDATLATLKIQPSEPRDSAVYFCASGLDHPLRERITTGELFFGEGSRLTVL.

V and J are TRBV5-1 and TRBJ2-1, with 14 bases fitting TRBD2. CDR1 is SGHRS, CDR2 YFSETQ, per germline. Unmatched junction bases numbered 12, after V lost 4 bases and J lost 9 bases. The CDR3 extends over 17 amino acids. The CDR3: CASSPLKTSGGAGEQFF. The CDR3 DNA sequence: TGCGCCAGCAGCCCCCTTAAGACTAGCGGGGGGGCCGGTGAGCAGTTCTTC.

There are a few counts of this clone. Other DNA sequences from this sample encode an identical CDR3 as well. The J gene is TRBJ1-1, the V gene TRBV29-1, with D maybe TRBD1 (6 bases). With 6 bases removed from V and 3 bases from J, the gap between germline ends came to 11 bases. Germline V gives CDR1 SQVTM, CDR2 ANQGSEA. The CDR3 has 12 amino acids. CDR3 sequence reads: CSVVGGYTEAFF. The DNA of the CDR3 is TGCAGCGTCGTTGGGGGCTACACTGAAGCTTTCTTT.

The chain joins TRBV30 to TRBJ1-2; possible D gene TRBD1, 5 bases. This CDR3 comprises 12 residues. V was cut by 1 base and J by 5 bases, with 8 bases left in between. Per the germline V gene, CDR1 is GTSNPN and CDR2 is SVGIG (reference sequence). The CDR3 spells CAWSGGWYGYTF. DNA of the CDR3: TGTGCCTGGAGTGGGGGCTGGTATGGCTACACCTTC.

The chain recombines TRBV19 with TRBJ2-1, with D unclear. Germline assignment: CDR1 LNHDA and CDR2 SQIVND (reference sequence). The V and J ends lost 6 bases and 8 bases respectively, with 14 bases between them. This CDR3 is 13 amino acids long. CDR3 in DNA: TGTGCCAGTAGCTCTCTCCGTGGGTATGAGCAGTTCTTC. This encodes CASSSLRGYEQFF.

The V call is TRBV5-1, the J call TRBJ1-1; possible D gene TRBD1, 5 bases. Germline V gene data show CDR1 as SGHRS and CDR2 as YFSETQ. The CDR3 length is 15 residues. The V end was cut by 0 bases, the J end by 3 bases, with 12 bases between. The CDR3 DNA follows: TGCGCCAGCAGCTTGGTGGGGGGATCCGACACTGAAGCTTTCTTT. Its translation: CASSLVGGSDTEAFF.

This CDR3 is CASSFMAGVTYEQYF. CDR3 sequence (DNA): TGTGCCAGCAGCTTTATGGCAGGGGTTACCTACGAGCAGTACTTC. The V and J genes are TRBV7-9 and TRBJ2-7; tentative D call: TRBD1 (6 bases). This CDR3 has 15 amino acids. Trimming cost V 3 bases and J 2 bases, with 14 bases left between them. Germline V gene data show CDR1 as SEHNR and CDR2 as FQNEAQ (reference sequence).

The chain couples TRBV10-2 to TRBJ2-7; no clear D. Germline loops: CDR1 WSHSY, CDR2 SAAADI. CDR3 length equals 14 residues. Between the trimmed V and J ends, which lost 3 bases and 2 bases, there was a span of 11 bases. DNA of the CDR3: TGCGCCAGCAGTGAAAACATTATGACCTACGAGCAGTACTTC. It codes for CASSENIMTYEQYF.

The rearrangement uses TRBV20-1 and TRBJ2-7; D might be TRBD2 (6 bases). The CDR3 is 10 amino acids. Per the germline V gene, CDR1 is DFQATT and CDR2 is SNEGSKA (reference sequence). V lost 5 bases to trimming and J lost 5 bases, with 7 bases between them. In DNA, the CDR3 is TGCAGTGCTTCGGGGGACGAGCAGTACTTC. Amino acids: CSASGDEQYF.